This is a list of T cell receptor beta chains from one sample in a study of neurological immune-mediated disorders. TCRdb used MiXCR to reprocess the 5' RACE reads, holding one entry per CDR3 protein. The sample lists under 45,000 distinct CDR3 sequences, under 25% occurring once. Sequencing used PBMCs. The receptors derive from a man in his 60s with HTLV-1-associated myelopathy (HAM/TSP). The CDR3 runs from the conserved cysteine through the conserved F or W. D genes are given only for firm matches. Clone size is given for some rows only: seen once, a few or many times, or a class if the clone is expanded.

v_call	cdr3_length	j_call	d_call	clone_size	cdr3_aa	cdr3_nt
TRBV20-1	14	TRBJ2-7	TRBD1	-	CSAATGTGYYKQYF	TGCAGTGCTGCTACCGGGACAGGATACTACAAGCAGTACTTC
TRBV18	13	TRBJ1-1	-	many	CASCKTANTEAFF	TGTGCCAGCTGTAAAACAGCCAACACTGAAGCTTTCTTT
TRBV20-1	14	TRBJ2-7	-	-	CSARVPFGGYKQYF	TGCAGTGCTAGAGTCCCGTTCGGAGGGTACAAGCAGTACTTC
TRBV5-1	16	TRBJ1-3	-	many	CASSGMTADSGNTIYF	TGCGCCAGCAGCGGAATGACCGCCGACTCTGGAAACACCATATATTTT
TRBV20-1	15	TRBJ2-5	TRBD2	-	CSARDTSGREETQYF	TGCAGTGCTAGAGATACTAGCGGGAGGGAAGAGACCCAGTACTTC
TRBV9	18	TRBJ2-7	TRBD1	many	CASSGDPGQDINPYEQYF	TGTGCCAGCAGCGGTGATCCTGGACAGGACATCAACCCCTACGAGCAGTACTTC
TRBV3-1	20	TRBJ2-1	TRBD2	many	CASSQGSRLAGGGAYNEQFF	TGTGCCAGCAGCCAAGGGTCTCGACTAGCGGGAGGAGGCGCCTACAATGAGCAGTTCTTC
TRBV20-1	14	TRBJ1-1	TRBD1	many	CSAPNDRARTEAFF	TGCAGTGCTCCAAACGACAGGGCAAGGACTGAAGCTTTCTTT
TRBV5-1	14	TRBJ1-1	-	many	CASSLMTANTEAFF	TGCGCCAGCAGCTTGATGACAGCGAACACTGAAGCTTTCTTT
TRBV4-1	16	TRBJ2-7	TRBD2	many	CASSQVPTGGSYEQYF	TGCGCCAGCAGCCAAGTCCCAACGGGAGGCTCCTACGAGCAGTACTTC
TRBV6-1	13	TRBJ2-5	TRBD1	-	CASSERDRETQYF	TGTGCCAGCAGTGAACGGGACAGAGAGACCCAGTACTTC
TRBV5-1	15	TRBJ2-1	TRBD2	many	CASSTLAGVYNEQFF	TGCGCCAGCAGCACGCTAGCGGGGGTCTACAATGAGCAGTTCTTC
TRBV5-1	14	TRBJ1-1	-	many	CASSIQGLNTEAFF	TGCGCCAGCAGCATACAGGGATTAAACACTGAAGCTTTCTTT
TRBV5-1	14	TRBJ2-5	TRBD1	few	CASSRQGPWETQYF	TGCGCCAGCAGTCGACAGGGGCCGTGGGAGACCCAGTACTTC
TRBV7-8	16	TRBJ1-3	-	many	CASSLNGGLSGNTIYF	TGTGCCAGCAGCTTAAACGGGGGGCTCTCTGGAAACACCATATATTTT
TRBV5-1	14	TRBJ1-4	TRBD1	many	CASSEGASNEKLFF	TGCGCCAGCAGCGAGGGGGCCTCTAATGAAAAACTGTTTTTT
TRBV20-1	16	TRBJ1-5	TRBD1	many	CSAREPNRGSNQPQHF	TGCAGTGCTAGAGAACCTAACAGGGGTAGCAATCAGCCCCAGCATTTT
TRBV29-1	15	TRBJ2-3	-	many	CSSKWGYEGTDTQYF	TGCAGCTCCAAGTGGGGCTACGAAGGCACAGATACGCAGTATTTT
TRBV28	12	TRBJ2-1	-	many	CASMVFGGEQFF	TGTGCCAGCATGGTTTTCGGGGGTGAGCAGTTCTTC
TRBV5-1	17	TRBJ2-6	TRBD1	many	CASERGQDSSGANVLTF	TGCGCCAGCGAGAGGGGACAGGATAGCTCTGGGGCCAACGTCCTGACTTTC
TRBV5-6	14	TRBJ1-1	-	many	CASSLVGVGTEAFF	TGTGCCAGCAGCTTGGTGGGGGTTGGTACTGAAGCTTTCTTT
TRBV9	18	TRBJ2-2	TRBD1	many	CASSVGPRTGGGTGELFF	TGTGCCAGCAGCGTAGGCCCGAGGACAGGGGGAGGCACCGGGGAGCTGTTTTTT
TRBV12-5	14	TRBJ2-1	TRBD2	-	CASGPTSGYNEQFF	TGTGCTAGTGGTCCAACTAGCGGGTACAATGAGCAGTTCTTC
TRBV5-1	14	TRBJ2-3	TRBD2	-	CASSQGLAFDTPYF	TGCGCCAGCAGTCAGGGACTAGCTTTTGATACGCCGTATTTT
TRBV15	15	TRBJ2-1	-	many	CATSPEGSSYNEQFF	TGTGCCACCAGCCCGGAGGGTAGCTCCTACAATGAGCAGTTCTTC
TRBV16	15	TRBJ1-1	-	many	CASSQSSRGAGEAFF	TGTGCCAGCAGCCAATCGAGTAGGGGGGCCGGCGAAGCTTTCTTT
TRBV28	14	TRBJ2-7	TRBD1	many	CASSGGQGALEQYF	TGTGCCAGCAGTGGCGGACAGGGGGCCCTCGAGCAGTACTTC
TRBV28	15	TRBJ2-1	TRBD2	-	CSSRLLAGGYNEQFF	TGTTCCAGCAGGCTGCTAGCGGGAGGGTACAATGAGCAGTTCTTC
TRBV2	13	TRBJ1-2	TRBD1	many	CASSRDRTYGYTF	TGTGCCAGCAGCCGGGACAGGACATATGGCTACACCTTC
TRBV10-3	14	TRBJ2-2	TRBD1	many	CAISVDRGTGELFF	TGTGCCATCAGTGTGGACAGGGGCACCGGGGAGCTGTTTTTT
TRBV3-1	14	TRBJ2-5	TRBD2	many	CASSLSSGSETQYF	TGTGCCAGCAGCCTATCTAGCGGGAGTGAGACCCAGTACTTC
TRBV20-1	15	TRBJ2-3	TRBD2	many	CSARRSGSGTDTQYF	TGCAGTGCTAGGCGTAGCGGGAGTGGCACAGATACGCAGTATTTT
TRBV3-1	13	TRBJ1-1	-	many	CASRVSRGTEAFF	TGTGCCAGCAGGGTCAGTAGGGGCACTGAAGCTTTCTTT
TRBV5-1	15	TRBJ2-5	TRBD2	-	CASSLRLAGEGTQYF	TGCGCCAGCAGCTTAAGACTAGCGGGAGAGGGGACCCAGTACTTC
TRBV6-6	18	TRBJ2-6	-	many	CASRPGTVQGAGANVLTF	TGTGCCAGCAGACCCGGAACCGTACAGGGAGCCGGGGCCAACGTCCTGACTTTC
TRBV20-1	12	TRBJ2-7	TRBD2	-	CSGEGETYEQYF	TGCAGTGGGGAGGGTGAGACCTACGAGCAGTACTTC
TRBV5-1	12	TRBJ2-3	-	many	CASSSTTDTQYF	TGCGCCAGCAGCTCGACCACAGATACGCAGTATTTT
TRBV14	13	TRBJ2-3	-	many	CASSQDLWDTQYF	TGTGCCAGCAGCCAAGATTTGTGGGATACGCAGTATTTT
TRBV29-1	14	TRBJ2-7	TRBD1	few	CSVQGDRVSYEQYF	TGCAGCGTTCAGGGCGACAGGGTCTCCTACGAGCAGTACTTC
TRBV20-1	15	TRBJ2-7	-	many	CSARDAHRQGNEQYF	TGCAGTGCTAGAGATGCGCACAGGCAGGGCAACGAGCAGTACTTC
TRBV3-1	15	TRBJ1-2	-	-	CASQDRPGPPYGYTF	TGTGCCAGCCAAGATAGACCAGGGCCCCCCTATGGCTACACCTTC
TRBV20-1	14	TRBJ2-3	TRBD2	few	CSARVSGTTDTQYF	TGCAGTGCTAGGGTTAGCGGGACCACAGATACGCAGTATTTT